Below are 10 T cell receptor beta chains sequenced from a single sample in a study of vaccination and CD4 T cells after COVID-19 (dated by TCRdb to between 2021 and 2023). These receptors have no known antigen. The sample's treatment or condition label is to be understood as: approximately 11-day PBMC culture with coronavirus spike peptide pools or control peptides (ViraFEST assay). The library was obtained by PCR. TCRdb names Illumina iSeq 100 as the instrument used. At the Johns Hopkins FTIC core, DNA from the cultured CD4+ T cells underwent TCR sequencing with the Oncomine TCR Beta short-read assay. TCRdb trimmed the raw reads at Q25, called clones with MiXCR and kept productive beta chains. Under each unique CDR3 protein, matching rows form one entry showing the most common genes and DNA. A total of about 15,000 distinct CDR3 sequences appear in this sample, about 42% of them only once. The ten largest clones represent less than 25% of the sample.

The sample taken for sequencing was cultured CD4+ T cells from blood. The receptors originated from a human donor with COVID-19.

V usage is TRBV20-1 and J usage is TRBJ1-2, with TRBD1 as a possible D gene (5 bases). The CDR3 has 14 amino acids. CDR1 is DFQATT, CDR2 SNEGSKA, per germline (reference sequence). CDR3 sequence reads: CSPGGAFKSYGYTF. CDR3 sequence (DNA): TGCAGCCCAGGAGGGGCATTCAAGAGCTATGGCTACACCTTC.

This sequence joins TRBV5-1 and TRBJ2-2; 9 nucleotides line up with TRBD2. The CDR3 totals 16 residues. With V trimmed by 6 bases and J by 6 bases, 12 bases remained unmatched. Germline lookup yields CDR1 SGHRS and CDR2 YFSETQ. CDR3 in DNA: TGCGCCAGCACATTGGCGGGGGGGCCATATGCCGGGGAGCTGTTTTTT. It yields the protein CASTLAGGPYAGELFF.

The count of this clonotype is one. The rearrangement uses TRBV19 and TRBJ1-1; 9 bases align to TRBD1. The junction had 13 bases not matched to a gene; V was cut back by 5 bases and J by 0 bases. The CDR3 consists of 18 residues. Germline loops: CDR1 LNHDA, CDR2 SQIVND (reference sequence). CDR3 DNA sequence: TGTGCCAGTAGTCGGGGGGGGACAGGGAGAATCGTGAACACTGAAGCTTTCTTT. Amino acid sequence: CASSRGGTGRIVNTEAFF.

This clonotype was seen only a few times. The chain employs TRBV12-3 or TRBV12-4 and TRBJ2-2; D possibly uses TRBD1 or TRBD2 (5 bases each). V gave up 7 bases and J gave up 0 bases, with 9 bases separating them. The CDR3 has 14 residues. The CDR3 DNA reads as TGTGCCAGCAATTGGGGACCGAACACCGGGGAGCTGTTTTTT. Translation gives CASNWGPNTGELFF.

CDR3 coding DNA: TGTGCCAGTAGTAAGGGGACAGGGGGCTCTGGGGCCAACGTCCTGACTTTC. Its translation is CASSKGTGGSGANVLTF. V usage is TRBV19 and J usage is TRBJ2-6; TRBD1 matches 11 bases. V shed 4 bases, J shed 0 bases, and the junction held 2 bases outside the gene matches. The CDR3 is made up of 17 amino acids. Germline V gives CDR1 LNHDA, CDR2 SQIVND (reference sequence).

The chain recombines TRBV20-1 with TRBJ2-7, with D possibly TRBD2 on 5 matching bases. CDR3 length equals 14 residues. Germline CDR1 DFQATT, CDR2 SNEGSKA (reference sequence). Trimming took off 1 base at V and 4 bases at J, with 14 bases between the two ends. The CDR3 loop reads CSARGSPGSYEQYF. For the CDR3, the DNA is TGCAGTGCTAGAGGGTCGCCGGGGAGTTACGAGCAGTACTTC.

This clonotype has just a few counts. The rearrangement links TRBV25-1 to TRBJ1-1; D unclear. CDR3 length: 12 amino acids. Germline V gene sequence: CDR1 MGHDK, CDR2 SYGVNS. V was cut by 6 bases and J by 6 bases, with 11 bases left in between. The CDR3 sequence: CASRPRDSEAFF. The CDR3 bases are TGTGCCAGCAGACCCCGGGATTCTGAAGCTTTCTTT.

The chain joins TRBV20-1 to TRBJ2-5; a possible D gene is TRBD2 (6 bases). The germline V gene encodes CDR1 DFQATT and CDR2 SNEGSKA (reference sequence). The CDR3 runs 14 residues. The CDR3 region is CSVGNSAGHETQYF. The CDR3 nucleotides are TGCAGCGTTGGTAATAGCGCGGGGCATGAGACCCAGTACTTC.

V and J are TRBV20-1 and TRBJ2-1; maybe TRBD2 (5 bases). V was clipped by 2 bases and J by 0 bases, with 14 bases between them. Germline-derived CDR1 and CDR2 are DFQATT and SNEGSKA (reference sequence). The CDR3 extends over 16 amino acids. The CDR3 coding sequence is TGCAGTGCTAGACTTTTAAGCGGTAGCTCCTACAATGAGCAGTTCTTC. This gives the protein CSARLLSGSSYNEQFF.

The V and J genes are TRBV20-1 and TRBJ1-2; weak D call: TRBD1 (6 bases). This CDR3 has 14 residues. CDR1 DFQATT and CDR2 SNEGSKA come from the germline V gene (reference sequence). V dropped 5 bases and J dropped 2 bases, with 15 bases sitting between them. CDR3 in amino acids: CSADETGVNYGYTF. The CDR3 DNA follows: TGCAGTGCTGACGAGACAGGCGTAAACTATGGCTACACCTTC.